These T cell receptor beta chains were read from a single sample in a study of T cells in Graves' hyperthyroidism and ophthalmopathy. MiXCR was run by TCRdb on the multiplex PCR reads, yielding one entry per CDR3 protein. The repertoire holds 350,000 to 400,000 distinct CDR3 sequences, about a fifth seen once, with less than 45% in the top ten. Source material: blood. These receptors were obtained from a man aged 18 to 29 with Graves' ophthalmopathy. The CDR3 runs from the conserved cysteine through the conserved F or W. The order of the fields is V gene, D gene, clone size, J gene, CDR3 protein, CDR3 DNA. The D gene is left open where the match is weak. Expanded clones get a size class; other rows say once, few or many, or leave the size out.

TRBV19	-	few	TRBJ2-7	CASHEGREAPYEQYF	TGTGCCAGTCACGAAGGCAGGGAAGCGCCCTACGAGCAGTACTTC
TRBV20-1	-	-	TRBJ2-5	CSAVQQPLGETQYF	TGCAGTGCAGTACAGCAACCCCTGGGAGAGACCCAGTACTTC
TRBV4-1	TRBD1	-	TRBJ1-3	CASNVETGVGNTIYF	TGCGCCAGCAACGTCGAGACAGGGGTCGGAAACACCATATATTTT
TRBV3-1	-	many	TRBJ1-1	CASSQDRIGPNTEAFF	TGTGCCAGCAGCCAAGATCGGATCGGACCGAACACTGAAGCTTTCTTT
TRBV9	-	-	TRBJ2-1	CASSVVAGSGNEQFF	TGTGCCAGCAGCGTAGTCGCGGGTTCGGGTAATGAGCAGTTCTTC
TRBV29-1	-	few	TRBJ2-1	CSVDGLVGPDNEQFF	TGCAGCGTTGATGGACTTGTGGGCCCGGACAATGAGCAGTTCTTC
TRBV6-1	TRBD1	many	TRBJ2-7	CASSAQVGTGDEQYF	TGTGCCAGCAGTGCCCAAGTAGGGACAGGGGACGAGCAGTACTTC
TRBV11-1	-	few	TRBJ1-4	CASSRGPIGLQEKLFF	TGTGCCAGCAGCCGAGGACCAATTGGGCTTCAAGAAAAACTGTTTTTT
TRBV3-1	TRBD1	-	TRBJ2-7	CASSRIGQGARPLEQYF	TGTGCCAGCAGCCGTATAGGACAGGGGGCGCGTCCCCTCGAGCAGTACTTC
TRBV28	-	many	TRBJ2-5	CAILNTGEETQYF	TGTGCCATCCTCAATACGGGGGAAGAGACCCAGTACTTC
TRBV6-1	-	many	TRBJ1-5	CASSVPGNNQPQHF	TGTGCCAGCAGTGTGCCGGGCAACAATCAGCCCCAGCATTTT
TRBV6-1	TRBD1	many	TRBJ2-1	CASSVQGVLYNEQFF	TGTGCCAGCAGCGTACAGGGGGTTCTTTACAATGAGCAGTTCTTC
TRBV6-1	-	-	TRBJ1-6	CASSPPYQGLPSPLHF	TGTGCCAGCAGTCCCCCTTATCAGGGGTTACCTTCACCCCTCCACTTT
TRBV24-1	TRBD1	-	TRBJ2-6	CATSDRRGSGANVLTF	TGTGCCACCAGTGATCGCAGGGGGTCAGGGGCCAACGTCCTGACTTTC
TRBV24-1	-	few	TRBJ2-3	CATSEAAGRTDTQYF	TGTGCCACCAGTGAAGCAGCGGGTCGCACAGATACGCAGTATTTT
TRBV28	TRBD1	many	TRBJ2-7	CASRRDRGSYEQYF	TGTGCCAGCAGACGGGACAGGGGCTCCTACGAGCAGTACTTC
TRBV11-2	-	once	TRBJ2-3	CASGGGGRSDTQYF	TGTGCCAGCGGGGGGGGGGGGCGGTCAGATACGCAGTATTTT
TRBV6-1	TRBD2	few	TRBJ2-7	CASSHSGGENYEQYF	TGTGCCAGCAGTCATAGCGGGGGCGAAAACTACGAGCAGTACTTC
TRBV11-2	-	many	TRBJ1-3	CASSELGIAWNTIYF	TGTGCCAGCAGTGAATTAGGAATAGCTTGGAACACCATATATTTT
TRBV12-3/TRBV12-4	-	-	TRBJ1-1	CASSGTDTTEAFF	TGTGCCAGCAGCGGGACCGACACCACTGAAGCTTTCTTT
TRBV7-3	-	-	TRBJ1-2	CASSSHPPGAYDGYTF	TGTGCCAGCAGCTCCCACCCGCCAGGGGCGTACGATGGCTACACCTTC
TRBV20-1	-	-	TRBJ2-5	CSASEFQETQYF	TGCAGTGCTTCGGAGTTCCAAGAGACCCAGTACTTC
TRBV20-1	-	many	TRBJ2-7	CSATQPGRGSYEQYF	TGCAGTGCCACCCAGCCCGGCAGGGGATCTTACGAGCAGTACTTC
TRBV5-8	-	few	TRBJ2-3	CASSLDGDSTDTQYF	TGTGCCAGCAGCTTGGATGGGGATAGCACAGATACGCAGTATTTT
TRBV7-9	TRBD2	-	TRBJ2-3	CASSLGSSGHSDTQYF	TGTGCCAGCAGCTTAGGTTCTAGCGGGCACTCAGATACGCAGTATTTT
TRBV11-2	-	many	TRBJ1-1	CASTWGLDTEAFF	TGTGCCAGCACCTGGGGTCTTGACACTGAAGCTTTCTTT
TRBV6-6	-	few	TRBJ1-6	CASSYRAGINSPLHF	TGTGCCAGCAGTTACCGGGCAGGTATCAATTCACCCCTCCACTTT
TRBV20-1	-	-	TRBJ1-1	CSAPDGMNTEASF	TGCAGTGCTCCTGACGGCATGAACACTGAAGCTTCCTTT
TRBV11-2	TRBD2	many	TRBJ2-7	CASSTGLAVSYEQYF	TGTGCCAGCAGCACGGGACTAGCGGTGTCCTACGAGCAGTACTTC
TRBV6-2/TRBV6-3	-	many	TRBJ2-2	CASSLGDRRAGELFF	TGTGCCAGCAGTTTGGGGGACCGAAGGGCCGGGGAGCTGTTTTTT
TRBV7-6	-	-	TRBJ2-1	CASSLDTGSPYNEQFF	TGTGCCAGCAGCTTAGATACGGGCAGTCCGTACAATGAGCAGTTCTTC
TRBV9	-	-	TRBJ1-6	CASSVSPGQGESPLHF	TGTGCCAGCAGCGTATCCCCCGGGCAGGGTGAATCACCCCTCCACTTT
TRBV4-1	-	few	TRBJ1-3	CASSQESGQSSGNTIYF	TGCGCCAGCAGCCAAGAGTCCGGACAGAGCTCTGGAAACACCATATATTTT
TRBV11-2	-	-	TRBJ2-1	CASSQEPSTYNEQFF	TGTGCCAGCAGCCAAGAACCCAGCACTTACAATGAGCAGTTCTTC
TRBV6-2/TRBV6-3	-	once	TRBJ1-2	CASSSGQLNTPGYTF	TGTGCCAGCAGTTCTGGACAGCTCAATACGCCGGGCTACACCTTC
TRBV27	TRBD1	many	TRBJ2-2	CASSFNRGTGELFF	TGTGCCAGCAGTTTCAACAGGGGCACCGGGGAGCTGTTTTTT
TRBV5-1	-	many	TRBJ2-5	CASSLATRQETQYF	TGCGCCAGCAGCTTGGCGACTAGGCAAGAGACCCAGTACTTC
TRBV4-1	TRBD1	-	TRBJ2-7	CASSQPRDRANEQYF	TGCGCCAGCAGCCAGCCTCGGGACAGGGCCAACGAGCAGTACTTC
TRBV7-2	TRBD2	-	TRBJ2-7	CASSAAGGSGYEQYF	TGTGCCAGCAGCGCCGCGGGAGGGAGCGGCTACGAGCAGTACTTC
TRBV6-1	TRBD1	few	TRBJ1-2	CASGSQGAYGYTF	TGTGCCAGCGGCTCACAGGGGGCGTATGGCTACACCTTC
TRBV7-9	-	many	TRBJ1-4	CASSLRGAGEKLFF	TGTGCCAGCAGCTTACGGGGGGCAGGGGAAAAACTGTTTTTT
TRBV19	-	-	TRBJ2-7	CASRAGAGEQYF	TGTGCCAGCCGGGCGGGGGCGGGCGAGCAGTACTTC
TRBV14	TRBD2	-	TRBJ2-1	CASSQGAGGWNEQFF	TGTGCCAGCAGCCAAGGGGCGGGGGGCTGGAATGAGCAGTTCTTC
TRBV28	TRBD1	few	TRBJ2-7	CASESTGTGSYEQYF	TGTGCCAGCGAATCGACCGGGACAGGGTCCTACGAGCAGTACTTC
TRBV5-1	-	few	TRBJ2-1	CASSLLPGTYNEQFF	TGCGCCAGCAGCTTACTTCCCGGGACTTACAATGAGCAGTTCTTC
TRBV24-1	TRBD1	many	TRBJ2-7	CATSDSRTGPYEQYF	TGTGCCACCAGTGATTCAAGGACAGGACCATACGAGCAGTACTTC
TRBV10-1	-	-	TRBJ2-4	CASSEGGLDIQYF	TGCGCCAGCAGTGAGGGGGGGCTGGACATTCAGTACTTC
TRBV9	TRBD1	many	TRBJ1-2	CASSLTGGTGYTF	TGTGCCAGCAGCCTGACAGGGGGCACGGGCTACACCTTC
TRBV19	-	-	TRBJ2-7	CASSTALGGDYEQYF	TGTGCCAGTAGTACCGCCTTGGGCGGCGACTACGAGCAGTACTTC
TRBV16	-	-	TRBJ1-1	CASSQCGRAEAFF	TGTGCCAGCAGCCAATGCGGCAGGGCTGAAGCTTTCTTT
TRBV7-3	-	few	TRBJ2-2	CASSLILNTGELFF	TGTGCCAGCAGCTTAATTCTGAATACCGGGGAGCTGTTTTTT